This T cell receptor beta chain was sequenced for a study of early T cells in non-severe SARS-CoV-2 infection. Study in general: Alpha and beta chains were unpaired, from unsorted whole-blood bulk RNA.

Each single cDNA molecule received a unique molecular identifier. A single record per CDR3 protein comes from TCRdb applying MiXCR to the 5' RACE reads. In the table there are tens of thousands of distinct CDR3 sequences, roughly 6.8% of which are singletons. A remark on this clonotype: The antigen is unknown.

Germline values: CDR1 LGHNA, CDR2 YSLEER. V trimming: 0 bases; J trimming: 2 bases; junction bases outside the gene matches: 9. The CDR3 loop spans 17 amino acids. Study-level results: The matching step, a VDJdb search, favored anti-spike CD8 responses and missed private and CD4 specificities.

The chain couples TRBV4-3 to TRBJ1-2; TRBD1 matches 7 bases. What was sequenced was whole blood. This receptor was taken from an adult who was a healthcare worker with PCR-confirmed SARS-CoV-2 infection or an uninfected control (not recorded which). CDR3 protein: CASSQDLNRGLNYGYTF. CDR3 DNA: TGCGCCAGCAGCCAAGACCTGAACAGGGGATTGAACTATGGCTACACCTTC.